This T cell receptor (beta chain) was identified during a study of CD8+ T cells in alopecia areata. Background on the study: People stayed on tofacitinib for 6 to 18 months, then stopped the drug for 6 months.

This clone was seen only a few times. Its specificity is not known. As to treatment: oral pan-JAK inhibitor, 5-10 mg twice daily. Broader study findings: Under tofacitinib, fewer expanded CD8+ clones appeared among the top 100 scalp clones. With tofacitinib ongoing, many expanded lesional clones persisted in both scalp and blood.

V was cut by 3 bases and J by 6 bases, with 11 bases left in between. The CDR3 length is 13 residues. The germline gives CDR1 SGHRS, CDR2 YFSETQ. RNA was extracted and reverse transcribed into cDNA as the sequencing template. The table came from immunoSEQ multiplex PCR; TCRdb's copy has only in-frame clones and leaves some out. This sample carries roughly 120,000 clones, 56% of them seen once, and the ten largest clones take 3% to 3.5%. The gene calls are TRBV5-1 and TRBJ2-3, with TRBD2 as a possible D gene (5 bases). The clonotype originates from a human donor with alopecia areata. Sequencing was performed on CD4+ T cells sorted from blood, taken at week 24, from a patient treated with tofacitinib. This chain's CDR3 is CASSSGRGDTQYF. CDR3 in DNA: TGCGCCAGCAGCTCGGGGAGAGGGGATACGCAGTATTTT.